This T cell receptor beta chain was captured in a study of response to subunit inactivated influenza vaccine. Study-level findings and limits: Authors suggested that a seasonal influenza vaccination recruits few new T cells each time.

A word on this clonotype: The antigen is undetermined.

Germline CDR1 and CDR2: KGHDR and SFDVKD. Between the trimmed V and J ends, which lost 4 bases and 3 bases, there was a span of 20 bases. The length of the CDR3 is 17 residues. TCRdb independently ran MiXCR on the RT-PCR reads; one entry per CDR3 protein. The sample holds hundreds of thousands of distinct CDR3 sequences, 15% to 19% seen once. The V call is TRBV24-1, the J call TRBJ2-5, with TRBD2 as a possible D gene (5 bases). The sequenced sample was PBMCs from blood, obtained 11 to 12 days after vaccination. This clonotype originated in a man between 50 and 59 years old who received an inactivated influenza vaccine. The CDR3 nucleotides are TGTGCCACCAGTGACCCGAAAGAGCGGTTCCCCAAAGAGACCCAGTACTTC. This translates into CATSDPKERFPKETQYF.